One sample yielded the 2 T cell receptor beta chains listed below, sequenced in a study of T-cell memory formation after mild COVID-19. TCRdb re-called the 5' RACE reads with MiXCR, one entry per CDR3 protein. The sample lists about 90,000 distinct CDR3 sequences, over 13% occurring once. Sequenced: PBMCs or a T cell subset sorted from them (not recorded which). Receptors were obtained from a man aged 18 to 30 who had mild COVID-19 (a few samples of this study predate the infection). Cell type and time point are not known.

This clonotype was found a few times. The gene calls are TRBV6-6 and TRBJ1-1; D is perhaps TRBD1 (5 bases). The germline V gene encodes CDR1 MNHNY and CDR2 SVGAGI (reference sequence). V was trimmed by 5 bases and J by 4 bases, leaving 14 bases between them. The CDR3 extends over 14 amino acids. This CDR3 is CASSPFPGGTEAFF. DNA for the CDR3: TGTGCCAGCAGTCCGTTTCCGGGGGGCACTGAAGCTTTCTTT.

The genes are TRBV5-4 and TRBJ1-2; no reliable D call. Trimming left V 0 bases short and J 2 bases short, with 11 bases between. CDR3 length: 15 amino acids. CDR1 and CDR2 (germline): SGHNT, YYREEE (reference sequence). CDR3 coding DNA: TGTGCCAGCAGCTTGGAGAAGGGAGTCAACTATGGCTACACCTTC. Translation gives CASSLEKGVNYGYTF.